This T cell receptor beta chain was sequenced for a study of CD8+CD57+ T cells in acquired aplastic anemia. Whole-study results and caveats: For CD8+ Simpson's diversity, patients and controls showed no significant difference. Comparison of patients with controls identified twenty-nine shared CD8+ CDR3 sequences.

Patients chosen for sequencing had shown CD8+CD57+ cell expansion by flow cytometry. Each patient carried a diagnosis of severe acquired aplastic anemia. Notes on this clonotype: As yet, its antigen is unknown. One end of the junction is discordant with germline, which a read error may explain.

This CDR3 spans 18 amino acids. Germline-derived CDR1 and CDR2 are ENHRY and SYGVKD. Genomic DNA was employed as the template in profiling TCR beta VDJ and CDR3. TCRdb recomputed calls from the reads with MiXCR, one row per CDR3 protein. Of some 170,000 distinct CDR3 sequences listed, around 48% are singletons. V gene TRBV10-3 combines with J gene TRBJ2-3, with 10 bases fitting TRBD1. Sequencing was performed on sorted CD4+, CD8+, or CD8+CD57+ T cells (not recorded which) from PBMCs. This TCR came from a human donor with aplastic anemia. The CDR3 here is CATSARPGQGVGSDTQYF. CDR3 sequence (DNA): TGTGCCACCAGTGCCCGCCCTGGACAGGGGGTTGGTTCAGATACGCAGTATTTT.